This TCR beta chain was documented in a study of PD-1 blockade in classical Hodgkin lymphoma. Overall study context: The study gave patients nivolumab 3 mg/kg intravenously every 2 weeks.

This clone was seen once. As yet, its antigen is unknown. Study outcomes and limitations: After ASCT, patients who started nivolumab under 1 year later were excluded. CD4+ but not CD8+ TCR diversity rose significantly by C4D1.

Autologous stem cell transplantation was followed by relapse in every patient, and brentuximab vedotin exposure varied. Assay used: immunoSEQ multiplex PCR; TCRdb lists only in-frame clones, some missing. The table lists more than 85,000 clones, 92% of them singletons, with 2.6% in the top ten. Germline-derived CDR1 and CDR2 are SQVTM and ANQGSEA. Trimming stripped 4 bases from V and 0 bases from J, with 9 bases between. The CDR3 is 13 amino acids. The J gene is TRBJ1-2, the V gene TRBV29-1; maybe TRBD1 (6 bases). Sequencing was performed on peripheral blood mononuclear cells (PBMCs), taken before the second cycle of nivolumab. The sequence was collected from a human donor with classical Hodgkin lymphoma. The CDR3 region has the DNA TGCAGCGTTGCGGACAGCTCTAACTATGGCTACACCTTC. This translates into CSVADSSNYGYTF.